A single sample gave rise to the 26 T cell receptor beta chains below, sequenced in a study of control samples from healthy donors and cancer patients. Libraries were prepared by immunoSEQ multiplex PCR; TCRdb keeps only in-frame clonotypes and omits some of them. The sample yields fewer than 250,000 clones, 91% seen once. Sequenced sample: blood. Source of these receptors: a man aged 30-40 years in good health.

This chain joins TRBV2 and TRBJ1-2, with 9 bases fitting TRBD1. The CDR3 spans 15 residues. The V and J ends lost 6 bases and 2 bases, in that order; junction bases with no gene match: 7. Germline lookup yields CDR1 SNHLY and CDR2 FYNNEI. CDR3 DNA sequence: TGTGCCAGCAGACGTACAGGGGGCGGAAACTATGGCTACACCTTC. Translated: CASRRTGGGNYGYTF.

The chain recombines TRBV15 with TRBJ1-3, with 7 bases that match TRBD1. V lost 6 bases and J lost 1; bases outside the gene matches: 6. Germline values: CDR1 LNHNV, CDR2 YYDKDF (reference sequence). This CDR3 is built from 15 residues. The CDR3 sequence is CATSRDRASGNTIYF. CDR3 sequence (DNA): TGTGCCACCAGTCGGGACAGAGCTTCTGGAAACACCATATATTTT.

The chain combines TRBV4-2 with TRBJ2-7, with unresolved D. The germline V gene encodes CDR1 LGHNA and CDR2 YNFKEQ. The CDR3 covers 11 residues. V dropped 0 bases and J dropped 6 bases, with 3 bases sitting between them. CDR3 nucleotides: TGTGCCAGCAGCCAAGATGGCGAGCAGTACTTC. Protein sequence: CASSQDGEQYF.

The chain links TRBV7-9 to TRBJ2-3, with D possibly being TRBD1 (6 bases). The length of the CDR3 is 17 residues. Germline V gives CDR1 SEHNR, CDR2 FQNEAQ (reference sequence). V lost 1 base and J 1 base, leaving 15 bases between the germline ends. For the CDR3, the DNA is TGTGCCAGCAGCTTAGGGAACACAGGGAGTCGCACAGATACGCAGTATTTT. Translating gives CASSLGNTGSRTDTQYF. The full variable domain, rest sourced from reference TRBV7-9 and TRBJ2-3, is DTGVSQNPRHKITKRGQNVTFRCDPISEHNRLYWYRQTLGQGPEFLTYFQNEAQLEKSRLLSDRFSAERPKGSFSTLEIQRTEQGDSAMYLCASSLGNTGSRTDTQYFGPGTRLTVL.

This clone came up a few times. CDR3 residues: CASSLQGVWTGRNGYTF. CDR3 in DNA: TGTGCCAGCAGCTTGCAGGGGGTCTGGACAGGGCGTAATGGCTACACCTTC. The chain uses TRBV5-8 and TRBJ1-2, with 8 bases matching TRBD1. This CDR3 contains 17 residues. CDR1 is SGHTS and CDR2 is YDEGEE in the germline V gene. With V trimmed by 1 base and J by 6 bases, 14 bases remained unmatched.

J is TRBJ2-6 and V is TRBV2; D uncertain. The V gene's germline CDR1 is SNHLY and CDR2 FYNNEI. V lost 3 bases to trimming and J lost 1 base, with 7 bases between them. CDR3 length equals 15 residues. This CDR3 is CASSDWFSGANVLTF. The CDR3, as DNA: TGTGCCAGCAGTGATTGGTTTTCTGGGGCCAACGTCCTGACTTTC.

This CDR3 is CASSARDSNLDSPLHF. The CDR3 coding sequence is TGTGCCAGCAGTGCCCGGGACAGTAATTTAGATTCACCCCTCCACTTT. The chain uses TRBV2 and TRBJ1-6, with TRBD1 identical over 7 bases. Trimming removed 4 bases from V and 8 bases from J; junction bases left unmatched: 11. The germline V gene encodes CDR1 SNHLY and CDR2 FYNNEI. The CDR3 consists of 16 residues.

This chain connects TRBV7-8 to TRBJ2-1, with D maybe TRBD2 (5 bases). From germline, CDR1 is SGHVS and CDR2 FQNEAQ. CDR3 length: 16 amino acids. Trimming removed 2 bases at V and 8 bases at J, with 19 bases between. CDR3 DNA sequence: TGTGCCAGCAGCTTAAGCCCGGGCAGCCTGCGGGATGAGCAGTTCTTC. Translation gives CASSLSPGSLRDEQFF.

The chain has TRBV5-1 and TRBJ1-1; 7 bases map to TRBD1. CDR1 is SGHRS and CDR2 is YFSETQ in the germline V gene. The CDR3 extends over 16 amino acids. Trimming cost V 0 bases and J 2 bases; bases outside gene matches: 7. CDR3 nucleotides: TGCGCCAGCAGCTTGGGTCGGGACAGAGCTAACACTGAAGCTTTCTTT. As protein: CASSLGRDRANTEAFF.

The genes are TRBV15 and TRBJ2-1; 7 bases line up with TRBD1. The germline CDR1 and CDR2 sequences are LNHNV and YYDKDF (reference sequence). The trim removed 0 bases at V and 8 bases at J, leaving 1 base unmatched. The CDR3 has 13 residues. CDR3 sequence reads: CATSRDDRDEQFF. The CDR3 coding sequence is TGTGCCACCAGCAGAGACGACAGGGATGAGCAGTTCTTC. Variable domain in full (rest from reference TRBV15 and TRBJ2-1): DAMVIQNPRYQVTQFGKPVTLSCSQTLNHNVMYWYQQKSSQAPKLLFHYYDKDFNNEADTPDNFQSRRPNTSFCFLDIRSPGLGDTAMYLCATSRDDRDEQFFGPGTRLTVL.

The chain has TRBV7-3 and TRBJ2-1, with TRBD2 matching 9 bases. Germline assignment: CDR1 SGHTA and CDR2 FQGTGA. The CDR3 totals 15 residues. Trimming cost V 2 bases and J 7 bases; bases outside gene matches: 6. As DNA, the CDR3 is TGTGCCAGCAGCTTAGCCCTAGCGGGGAAGAATGAGCAGTTCTTC. Translated: CASSLALAGKNEQFF.

This clone was detected once. CDR3 coding DNA: TGCGCCAGCGGGATTCGCTCCTACAATGAGCAGTTCTTC. This codes for CASGIRSYNEQFF. J is TRBJ2-1 and V is TRBV5-1; D gene unclear. The CDR3 is 13 residues long. Germline V lookup: CDR1 SGHRS, CDR2 YFSETQ. V was shortened by 7 bases and J by 0 bases, with 8 bases between the two germline ends.

This clone was counted once. The CDR3 region is CASSPLAGQYNEQFF. For the CDR3, the DNA is TGTGCCAGCAGTCCGCTAGCGGGGCAATACAATGAGCAGTTCTTC. This chain joins TRBV6-5 and TRBJ2-1, with 9 positions matching TRBD2. The CDR3 runs 15 residues. The germline V gene has CDR1 MNHEY and CDR2 SVGAGI. J was trimmed by 4 bases and V by 5 bases; bases with no gene match: 6.

In this sample, this clone turned up a few times. This chain uses TRBV5-1 with TRBJ2-3; 12 bases map to TRBD2. The V segment lost 5 bases and the J segment 5 bases; nucleotides outside the gene matches: 6. The CDR3 extends over 15 amino acids. From germline, CDR1 is SGHRS and CDR2 YFSETQ. CDR3 residues: CASRLAGGMLDTQYF. In DNA form, the CDR3 reads TGCGCCAGCAGGCTAGCGGGGGGGATGTTAGATACGCAGTATTTT.

The gene calls are TRBV19 and TRBJ2-1, with D unclear. Trimming took 7 bases from V and 8 from J, leaving 15 bases between them. The CDR3 consists of 13 residues. Germline CDR1 LNHDA, CDR2 SQIVND (reference sequence). CDR3 DNA: TGTGCCAGTAAAAGATCCGTGGCCCATGAGCAGTTCTTC. Amino acid sequence: CASKRSVAHEQFF.

This clone occurred a few times. This chain joins TRBV5-1 and TRBJ2-3, with D perhaps TRBD2 (5 bases). CDR3 length equals 14 residues. V was trimmed by 4 bases and J by 6 bases, leaving 15 bases between them. Per the germline V gene, CDR1 is SGHRS and CDR2 is YFSETQ. The CDR3 bases are TGCGCCAGCAGCCCGTTTGTCGGGAAGGATACGCAGTATTTT. Translating it yields CASSPFVGKDTQYF.

This clone has a single count. The chain recombines TRBV24-1 with TRBJ2-1; TRBD1 is a possible D gene (5 bases). Deletions cut 7 bases from V and 5 bases from J, with 8 bases between. The CDR3 sequence is 12 residues long. Per germline, CDR1 KGHDR and CDR2 SFDVKD. The CDR3 loop reads CATRQDNNEQFF. Here the CDR3 DNA reads TGTGCCACCAGACAGGACAACAATGAGCAGTTCTTC.

The rearrangement uses TRBV18 and TRBJ1-1; D is perhaps TRBD1 (5 bases). V was cut by 3 bases and J by 8 bases, with 19 bases left in between. Germline CDR1 and CDR2: KGHSH and LQKENI. The CDR3 is made up of 15 amino acids. As DNA, the CDR3 is TGTGCCAGCTCACCGGGAAGGGGCGGATTATCCGAAGCTTTCTTT. Residues: CASSPGRGGLSEAFF. The full variable domain, rest sourced from reference TRBV18 and TRBJ1-1, is NAGVMQNPRHLVRRRGQEARLRCSPMKGHSHVYWYRQLPEEGLKFMVYLQKENIIDESGMPKERFSAEFPKEGPSILRIQQVVRGDSAAYFCASSPGRGGLSEAFFGQGTRLTVV.

This rearrangement joins TRBV7-6 to TRBJ2-3; 9 bases map to TRBD1. The CDR3 sequence is 15 residues long. With V trimmed by 5 bases and J by 6 bases, 9 bases remained unmatched. Per germline, CDR1 SGHVS and CDR2 FNYEAQ. The CDR3 here is CASSPTGGGRDTQYF. In nucleotides, the CDR3 is TGTGCCAGCAGCCCTACAGGGGGCGGACGGGATACGCAGTATTTT.

V and J are TRBV5-7 and TRBJ2-7, with 9 bases that match TRBD1. TRBV5-7 is flagged as an ORF with uncertain function. The CDR3 length is 16 residues. The trim removed 4 bases at V and 2 bases at J, leaving 10 bases unmatched. CDR3 DNA sequence: TGTGCCAGCAGCCACACCCGGACAGGGGATGCCTACGAGCAGTACTTC. Amino acids: CASSHTRTGDAYEQYF.

The chain joins TRBV20-1 to TRBJ2-3; tentative D call: TRBD2 (5 bases). The germline V gene has CDR1 DFQATT and CDR2 SNEGSKA (reference sequence). V lost 5 bases and J 8 bases, leaving 11 bases between the germline ends. The CDR3 totals 11 residues. The DNA for the CDR3 is TGCAGTGCTGGGCCCGGAGGTACGCAGTATTTT. Amino acid sequence: CSAGPGGTQYF.

The V and J genes are TRBV18 and TRBJ1-1; D might be TRBD1 (5 bases). CDR1 KGHSH and CDR2 LQKENI come from the germline V gene. Trimming cost V 2 bases and J 3 bases, with 13 bases left between them. This CDR3 has 15 residues. Here the CDR3 reads CASSPNIGVDTEAFF. CDR3 DNA: TGTGCCAGCTCACCAAATATAGGGGTGGACACTGAAGCTTTCTTT.

The J gene is TRBJ1-4, the V gene TRBV28; TRBD1 is a possible D gene (5 bases). This CDR3 comprises 14 residues. Germline V gene data show CDR1 as MDHEN and CDR2 as SYDVKM. V shed 5 bases and J shed 8 bases, with 15 bases lying between them. The CDR3 spells CASSGGVYKEKLFF. The CDR3 coding sequence is TGTGCCAGCAGTGGGGGGGTGTATAAAGAAAAACTGTTTTTT.

The V and J genes are TRBV5-6 and TRBJ2-7, with 7 bases fitting TRBD2. This CDR3 is 13 amino acids long. The germline V gene encodes CDR1 SGHDT and CDR2 YYEEEE. V shed 3 bases, J shed 2 bases, and the junction held 2 bases outside the gene matches. This CDR3 reads CASSYGGAYEQYF. The DNA for the CDR3 is TGTGCCAGCAGCTATGGGGGGGCCTACGAGCAGTACTTC.

The gene calls are TRBV27 and TRBJ1-4; D perhaps matches TRBD1 (6 bases). CDR1 is MNHEY and CDR2 is SMNVEV in the germline V gene (reference sequence). Trimming pared 0 bases from V and 0 bases from J, leaving 23 bases between. The CDR3 has 21 amino acids. CDR3 amino acids: CASSLSASTQGHGTTNEKLFF. In DNA, the CDR3 is TGTGCCAGCAGTTTATCTGCCAGCACACAGGGACATGGCACAACTAATGAAAAACTGTTTTTT.

The chain is built from TRBV6-5 and TRBJ1-4; D ambiguous. V was clipped by 2 bases and J by 2 bases, with 9 bases between them. Germline CDR1 is MNHEY and CDR2 is SVGAGI. This CDR3 comprises 15 residues. DNA for the CDR3: TGTGCCAGCAGTTACAGGGTTACGACTAATGAAAAACTGTTTTTT. This codes for CASSYRVTTNEKLFF.